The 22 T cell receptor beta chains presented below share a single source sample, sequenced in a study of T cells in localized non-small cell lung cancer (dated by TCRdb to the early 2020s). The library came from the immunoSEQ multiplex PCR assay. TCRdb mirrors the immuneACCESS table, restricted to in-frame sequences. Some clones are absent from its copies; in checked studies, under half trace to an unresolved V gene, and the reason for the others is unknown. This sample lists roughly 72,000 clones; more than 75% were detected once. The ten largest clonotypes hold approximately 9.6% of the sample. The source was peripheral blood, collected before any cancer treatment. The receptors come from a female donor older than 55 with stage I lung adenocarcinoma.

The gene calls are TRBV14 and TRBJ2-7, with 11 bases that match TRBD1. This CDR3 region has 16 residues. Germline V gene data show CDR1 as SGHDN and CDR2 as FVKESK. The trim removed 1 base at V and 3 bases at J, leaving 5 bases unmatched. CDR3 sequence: CASSQARTGGVYEQYF. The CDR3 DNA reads TGTGCCAGCAGCCAAGCTAGGACAGGGGGCGTCTACGAGCAGTACTTC.

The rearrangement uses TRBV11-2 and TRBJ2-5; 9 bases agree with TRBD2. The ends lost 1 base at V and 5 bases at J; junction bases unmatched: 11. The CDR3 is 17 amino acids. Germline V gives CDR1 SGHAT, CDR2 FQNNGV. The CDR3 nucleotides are TGTGCCAGCAGCTTAGGCCAGAGGCGGGAGGGCCGGGAGACCCAGTACTTC. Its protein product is CASSLGQRREGRETQYF.

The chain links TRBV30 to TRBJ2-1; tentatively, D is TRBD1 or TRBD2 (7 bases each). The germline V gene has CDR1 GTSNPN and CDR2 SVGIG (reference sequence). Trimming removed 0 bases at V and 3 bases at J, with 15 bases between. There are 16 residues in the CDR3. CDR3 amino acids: CAWSVSGGGLYNEQFF. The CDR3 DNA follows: TGTGCCTGGAGTGTATCAGGGGGGGGGCTCTACAATGAGCAGTTCTTC.

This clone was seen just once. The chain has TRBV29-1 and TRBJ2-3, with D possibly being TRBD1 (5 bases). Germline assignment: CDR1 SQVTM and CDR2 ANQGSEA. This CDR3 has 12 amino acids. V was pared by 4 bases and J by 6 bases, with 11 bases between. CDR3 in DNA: TGCAGCGTTGCCCCAGGGCCGGATACGCAGTATTTT. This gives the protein CSVAPGPDTQYF.

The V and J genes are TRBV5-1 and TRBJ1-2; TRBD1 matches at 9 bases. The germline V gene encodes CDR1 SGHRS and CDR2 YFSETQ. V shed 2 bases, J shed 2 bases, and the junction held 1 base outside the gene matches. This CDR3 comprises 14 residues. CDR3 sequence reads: CASSLDRGNYGYTF. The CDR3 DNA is TGCGCCAGCAGCTTAGACAGGGGGAACTATGGCTACACCTTC.

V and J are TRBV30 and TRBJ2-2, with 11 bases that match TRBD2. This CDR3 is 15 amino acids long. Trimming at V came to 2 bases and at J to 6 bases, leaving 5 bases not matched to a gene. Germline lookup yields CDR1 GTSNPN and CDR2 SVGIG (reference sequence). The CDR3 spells CAWSKLAGDAGELFF. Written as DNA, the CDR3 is TGTGCCTGGAGTAAACTAGCGGGAGATGCCGGGGAGCTGTTTTTT. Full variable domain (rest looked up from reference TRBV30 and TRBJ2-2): SQTIHQWPATLVQPVGSPLSLECTVEGTSNPNLYWYRQAAGRGLQLLFYSVGIGQISSEVPQNLSASRPQDRQFILSSKKLLLSDSGFYLCAWSKLAGDAGELFFGEGSRLTVL.

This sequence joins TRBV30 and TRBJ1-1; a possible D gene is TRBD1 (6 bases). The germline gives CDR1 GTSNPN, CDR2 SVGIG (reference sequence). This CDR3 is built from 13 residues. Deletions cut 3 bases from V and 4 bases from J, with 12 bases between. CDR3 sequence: CAWSQRGGTEAFF. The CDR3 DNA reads TGTGCCTGGAGCCAAAGAGGGGGCACTGAAGCTTTCTTT. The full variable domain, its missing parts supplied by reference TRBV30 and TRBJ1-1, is SQTIHQWPATLVQPVGSPLSLECTVEGTSNPNLYWYRQAAGRGLQLLFYSVGIGQISSEVPQNLSASRPQDRQFILSSKKLLLSDSGFYLCAWSQRGGTEAFFGQGTRLTVV.

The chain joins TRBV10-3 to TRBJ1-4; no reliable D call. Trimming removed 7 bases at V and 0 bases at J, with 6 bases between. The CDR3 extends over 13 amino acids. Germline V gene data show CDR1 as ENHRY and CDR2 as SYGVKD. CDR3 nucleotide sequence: TGTGCCATCAAGCCAGCAACTAATGAAAAACTGTTTTTT. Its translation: CAIKPATNEKLFF.

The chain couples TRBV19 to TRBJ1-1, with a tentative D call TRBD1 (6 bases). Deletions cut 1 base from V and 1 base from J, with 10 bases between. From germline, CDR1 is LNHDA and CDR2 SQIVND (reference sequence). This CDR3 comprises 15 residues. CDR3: CASSIGGTTNTEAFF. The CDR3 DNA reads TGTGCCAGTAGTATAGGGGGGACAACGAACACTGAAGCTTTCTTT.

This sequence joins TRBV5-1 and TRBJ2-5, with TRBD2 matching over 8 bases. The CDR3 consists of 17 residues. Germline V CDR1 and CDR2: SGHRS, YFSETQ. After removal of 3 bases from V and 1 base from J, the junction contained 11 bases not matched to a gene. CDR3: CASSWSGGTRGQETQYF. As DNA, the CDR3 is TGCGCCAGCAGCTGGAGCGGAGGGACTAGAGGCCAAGAGACCCAGTACTTC.

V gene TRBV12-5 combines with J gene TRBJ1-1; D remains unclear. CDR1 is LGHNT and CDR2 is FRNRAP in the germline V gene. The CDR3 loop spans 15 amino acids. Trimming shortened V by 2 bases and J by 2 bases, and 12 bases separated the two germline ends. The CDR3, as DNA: TGTGCTAGTGGTTTGAGGTCAGGATTCAACACTGAAGCTTTCTTT. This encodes CASGLRSGFNTEAFF.

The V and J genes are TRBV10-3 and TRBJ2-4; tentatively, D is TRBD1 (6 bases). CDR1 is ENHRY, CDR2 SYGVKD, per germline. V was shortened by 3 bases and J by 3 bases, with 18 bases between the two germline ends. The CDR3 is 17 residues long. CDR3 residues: CAISEPTGYGVKNIQYF. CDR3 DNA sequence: TGTGCCATCAGTGAACCTACAGGGTATGGGGTCAAAAACATTCAGTACTTC.

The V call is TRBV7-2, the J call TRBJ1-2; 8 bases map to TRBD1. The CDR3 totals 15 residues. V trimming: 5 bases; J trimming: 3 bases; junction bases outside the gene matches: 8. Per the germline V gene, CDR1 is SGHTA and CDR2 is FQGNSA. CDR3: CASSPPDRAYYGYTF. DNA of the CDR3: TGTGCCAGCAGCCCCCCGGACAGGGCGTACTATGGCTACACCTTC. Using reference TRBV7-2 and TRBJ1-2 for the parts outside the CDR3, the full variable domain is GAGVSQSPSNKVTEKGKDVELRCDPISGHTALYWYRQSLGQGLEFLIYFQGNSAPDKSGLPSDRFSAERTGGSVSTLTIQRTQQEDSAVYLCASSPPDRAYYGYTFGSGTRLTVV.

CDR3: CASSFRTSTDTQYF. The CDR3 DNA follows: TGCGCCAGCAGCTTTAGGACCAGCACAGATACGCAGTATTTT. The chain links TRBV5-1 to TRBJ2-3, with D unresolved. In germline, CDR1 is SGHRS, CDR2 YFSETQ. Trimming removed 2 bases at V and 0 bases at J, with 7 bases between. This CDR3 has 14 amino acids.

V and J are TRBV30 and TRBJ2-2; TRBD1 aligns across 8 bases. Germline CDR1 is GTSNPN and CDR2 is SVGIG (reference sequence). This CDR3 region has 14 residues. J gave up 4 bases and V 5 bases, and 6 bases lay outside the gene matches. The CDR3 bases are TGTGCCTGGGGGACAGGCCTACCCACCGGGGAGCTGTTTTTT. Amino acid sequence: CAWGTGLPTGELFF.

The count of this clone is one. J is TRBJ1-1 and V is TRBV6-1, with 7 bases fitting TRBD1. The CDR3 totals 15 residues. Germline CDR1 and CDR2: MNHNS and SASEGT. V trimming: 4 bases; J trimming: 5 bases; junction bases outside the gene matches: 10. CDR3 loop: CASSVDRWGETEAFF. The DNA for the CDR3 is TGTGCCAGCAGTGTGGACAGGTGGGGAGAGACTGAAGCTTTCTTT.

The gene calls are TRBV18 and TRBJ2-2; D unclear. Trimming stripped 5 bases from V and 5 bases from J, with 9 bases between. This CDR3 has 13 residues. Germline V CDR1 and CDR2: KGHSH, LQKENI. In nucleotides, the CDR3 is TGTGCCAGCTCAAGCGCCAGGACCGGGGAGCTGTTTTTT. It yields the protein CASSSARTGELFF.

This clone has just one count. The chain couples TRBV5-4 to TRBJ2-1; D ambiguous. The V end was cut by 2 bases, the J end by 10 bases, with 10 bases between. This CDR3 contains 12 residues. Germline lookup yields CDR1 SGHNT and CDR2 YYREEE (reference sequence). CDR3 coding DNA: TGTGCCAGCAGCTTCGAGCGACCCGAGCAGTTCTTC. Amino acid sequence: CASSFERPEQFF.

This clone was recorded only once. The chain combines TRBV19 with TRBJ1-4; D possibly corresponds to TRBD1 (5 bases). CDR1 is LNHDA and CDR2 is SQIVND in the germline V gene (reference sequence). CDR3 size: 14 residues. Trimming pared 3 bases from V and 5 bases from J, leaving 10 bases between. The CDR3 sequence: CASSMGLGNEKLFF. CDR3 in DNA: TGTGCCAGTAGTATGGGGCTAGGCAATGAAAAACTGTTTTTT.

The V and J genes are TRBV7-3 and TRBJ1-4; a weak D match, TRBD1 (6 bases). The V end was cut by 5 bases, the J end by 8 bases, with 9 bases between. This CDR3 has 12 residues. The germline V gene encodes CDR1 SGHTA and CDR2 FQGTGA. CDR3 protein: CASSETGEKLFF. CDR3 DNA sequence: TGTGCCAGCAGCGAAACAGGGGAAAAACTGTTTTTT.

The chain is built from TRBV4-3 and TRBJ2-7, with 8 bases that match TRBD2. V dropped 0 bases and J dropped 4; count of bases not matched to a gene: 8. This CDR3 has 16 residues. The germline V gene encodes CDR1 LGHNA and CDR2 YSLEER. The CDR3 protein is CASSQEVDSGMYEQYF. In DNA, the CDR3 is TGCGCCAGCAGCCAAGAAGTTGATAGCGGGATGTACGAGCAGTACTTC.

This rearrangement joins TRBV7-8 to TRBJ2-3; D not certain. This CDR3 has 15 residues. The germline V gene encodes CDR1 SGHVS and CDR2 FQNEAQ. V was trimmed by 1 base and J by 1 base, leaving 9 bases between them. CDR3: CASSLGRFGTDTQYF. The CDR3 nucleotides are TGTGCCAGCAGCTTAGGAAGGTTCGGCACAGATACGCAGTATTTT. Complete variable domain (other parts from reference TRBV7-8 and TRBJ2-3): GAGVSQSPRYKVAKRGQDVALRCDPISGHVSLFWYQQALGQGPEFLTYFQNEAQLDKSGLPSDRFFAERPEGSVSTLKIQRTQQEDSAVYLCASSLGRFGTDTQYFGPGTRLTVL.